Listed here are 12 T cell receptor beta chains from one sample, sequenced in a study of cytomegalovirus exposure and HLA in healthy donors. Primers included in the PCR were 60 Vbeta and 13 Jbeta primers. Here immunoSEQ multiplex PCR was the method, and the copy in TCRdb shows in-frame clones only, minus some. Here the sample spans 150,000 or so clones, 60% to 85% being singletons. Sample: PBMCs. The receptors derive from a female donor in good health and CMV-seronegative.

The genes are TRBV7-3 and TRBJ2-7, with 12 bases lining up with TRBD2. The junction had 4 bases not matched to a gene; V was cut back by 5 bases and J by 5 bases. Germline lookup yields CDR1 SGHTA and CDR2 FQGTGA. This CDR3 is 14 amino acids long. CDR3 nucleotides: TGTGCCAGCAGCCTTGGACTAGCGGGACACGAGCAGTACTTC. Its translation is CASSLGLAGHEQYF.

V gene TRBV7-2 combines with J gene TRBJ1-4; D possibly corresponds to TRBD1 (5 bases). The CDR3 runs to 14 residues. Trimming cost V 0 bases and J 8 bases, with 10 bases left between them. CDR1 and CDR2 from the germline V gene are SGHTA and FQGNSA. CDR3 residues: CASSLALRGEKLFF. Here the CDR3 DNA reads TGTGCCAGCAGCTTAGCGCTCCGGGGGGAAAAACTGTTTTTT.

The chain is built from TRBV10-3 and TRBJ2-7, with D possibly TRBD1 on 6 matching bases. CDR3 size: 14 residues. V was cut by 10 bases and J by 2 bases, with 18 bases left in between. In germline, CDR1 is ENHRY, CDR2 SYGVKD. The CDR3 nucleotides read TGTGCCACAAAAACGAGACAGGAGACCTACGAGCAGTACTTC. Its translation is CATKTRQETYEQYF.

This chain links TRBV27 with TRBJ1-6, with 7 positions matching TRBD1. This CDR3 spans 16 amino acids. CDR1 and CDR2 from the germline V gene are MNHEY and SMNVEV (reference sequence). J was trimmed by 2 bases and V by 6 bases; bases with no gene match: 7. CDR3 bases: TGTGCCAGCAGACCGGACAGGTACCCCTATAATTCACCCCTCCACTTT. The encoded protein is CASRPDRYPYNSPLHF.

The count of this clone is one. One end of the junction varies from germline; a read error may be responsible. CDR3 loop: CASLTLPGLAGVKTQGTQYF. The CDR3 DNA is TGTGCCAGCCTAACTCTCCCGGGACTAGCGGGGGTTAAAACGCAAGGGACCCAGTACTTC. This sequence joins TRBV11-3 and TRBJ2-5; 14 bases match TRBD2. The germline V gene encodes CDR1 SGHNT and CDR2 YENEEA. CDR3 length: 20 amino acids.

The genes are TRBV29-1 and TRBJ2-7, with D perhaps TRBD1 (6 bases). The germline V and J ends were trimmed by 8 bases and 2 bases, with 16 bases remaining between them. Germline CDR1 and CDR2: SQVTM and ANQGSEA. This CDR3 has 13 residues. The CDR3 DNA follows: TGCAGCTTCACACGGACAGTTCCCTACGAGCAGTACTTC. It translates to CSFTRTVPYEQYF.

The V call is TRBV23-1, the J call TRBJ2-7; the D gene is possibly TRBD1 (6 bases). TRBV23-1 is an ORF, and what it does is uncertain. The CDR3 has 19 amino acids. Trimming left V 2 bases short and J 6 bases short, with 29 bases between. The CDR3 sequence is CASSQLRFGSQGRRFEQYF. DNA of the CDR3: TGCGCCAGCAGTCAACTTAGGTTCGGGTCGCAGGGGCGGCGGTTCGAGCAGTACTTC.

The chain carries TRBV7-2 and TRBJ2-3; TRBD2 agrees at 8 bases. The CDR3 is made up of 14 amino acids. The germline gives CDR1 SGHTA, CDR2 FQGNSA. The J segment lost 4 bases and the V segment lost 5 bases, leaving 5 bases of the junction unmatched. CDR3 DNA: TGTGCCAGCAGCCCTGGACTAGCTGCAGATACGCAGTATTTT. It codes for CASSPGLAADTQYF.

V is TRBV7-2 and J is TRBJ1-3; D unclear. Between the trimmed V and J ends, which lost 5 bases and 0 bases, there was a span of 14 bases. CDR3 size: 16 residues. CDR1 and CDR2 from the germline V gene are SGHTA and FQGNSA. The CDR3 loop reads CASSPREAYSGNTIYF. CDR3 DNA sequence: TGTGCCAGCAGCCCCCGGGAAGCTTACTCTGGAAACACCATATATTTT.

The rearrangement uses TRBV11-3 and TRBJ2-4; 8 nucleotides agree with TRBD2. With V trimmed by 0 bases and J by 9 bases, 10 bases remained unmatched. The CDR3 consists of 16 residues. Germline V gene data show CDR1 as SGHNT and CDR2 as YENEEA. CDR3 nucleotide sequence: TGTGCCAGCAGCTTAGAAGTGGCGGGGGGCGGGGGCATTCAGTACTTC. Translated, it gives CASSLEVAGGGGIQYF.

V is TRBV27 and J is TRBJ2-7; D might be TRBD2 (6 bases). The V and J ends lost 6 bases and 5 bases respectively, with 11 bases between them. CDR3 length: 12 residues. The germline CDR1 and CDR2 sequences are MNHEY and SMNVEV (reference sequence). The CDR3 DNA is TGTGCCAGCAGACGGGGGAGAGACGAGCAGTACTTC. It encodes CASRRGRDEQYF.

V is TRBV4-2 and J is TRBJ1-2, with 10 bases aligning to TRBD1. Germline V gene lookup returns CDR1 LGHNA and CDR2 YNFKEQ. The CDR3 is 15 amino acids. J gave up 4 bases and V 3 bases, and 5 bases lay outside the gene matches. The CDR3 protein is CASSQTGDRGYGYTF. CDR3 sequence (DNA): TGTGCCAGCAGCCAGACAGGGGACAGGGGCTATGGCTACACCTTC.